At least ten counts were recorded for the clone carrying this TCR beta chain. The record originates from a study of Graves' ophthalmopathy and Graves' hyperthyroidism. The TCR beta CDR3 regions underwent amplification from RNA transcripts. First-round RT-PCR used HTBI primers; second-round multiplex PCR followed. From the multiplex PCR reads, TCRdb called clonotypes with MiXCR, one entry per CDR3 protein. The repertoire holds approximately 210,000 distinct CDR3 sequences, with about 22% as singletons. Material for sequencing was peripheral blood. The sequence came from a woman in her fifties or sixties with Graves' ophthalmopathy.

CDR3 loop: CASSYVPGHGEQFF. CDR3 bases: TGTGCCAGCAGTTATGTCCCGGGACACGGCGAGCAGTTCTTC. This chain uses TRBV6-2 or TRBV6-3 with TRBJ2-7, with TRBD1 as a possible D gene (6 bases). The J call is doubtful: the DNA matches TRBJ2-1 better. CDR3 size: 14 residues. Looked up from germline, CDR1 is MNHEY and CDR2 is SVGEGT.